This T cell receptor beta chain was observed in a study of blood T cell repertoires in COVID-19. About the research overall: Sources were T cells, B-cell-depleted T cells, or PBMCs; the material itself was cDNA or gDNA.

This clone was seen a handful of times. Germline loops: CDR1 MNHEY, CDR2 SVGAGI. The germline V and J ends were trimmed by 6 bases and 2 bases, with 5 bases remaining between them. The CDR3 has 11 residues. Libraries were prepared by immunoSEQ multiplex PCR; TCRdb keeps only in-frame clonotypes and omits some of them. The profile covers about 210,000 clones, with roughly 80% appearing a single time and 2.5% taken by the ten largest. This clonotype was obtained from a woman aged 40-49 years with active or convalescent COVID-19. The sequencing input was peripheral blood. V gene TRBV6-5 combines with J gene TRBJ2-7; D is undetermined. This chain's CDR3 is CASRATYEQYF. DNA of the CDR3: TGTGCCAGCAGGGCCACCTACGAGCAGTACTTC.